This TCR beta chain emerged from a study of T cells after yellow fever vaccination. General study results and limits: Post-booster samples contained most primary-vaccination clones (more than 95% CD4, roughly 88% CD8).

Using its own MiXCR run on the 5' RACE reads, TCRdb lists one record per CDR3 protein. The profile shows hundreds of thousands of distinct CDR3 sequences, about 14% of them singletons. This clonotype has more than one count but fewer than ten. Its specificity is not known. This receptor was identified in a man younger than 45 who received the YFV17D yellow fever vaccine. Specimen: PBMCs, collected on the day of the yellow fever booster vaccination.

The CDR3 is CASRIQGPQETQYF. CDR3 bases: TGTGCCAGCAGAATACAGGGTCCCCAAGAGACCCAGTACTTC. This chain joins TRBV5-4 and TRBJ2-5, with D possibly being TRBD1 (6 bases). CDR1 and CDR2 from the germline V gene are SGHNT and YYREEE (reference sequence). Trimming removed 5 bases at V and 1 base at J, with 12 bases between. The CDR3 totals 14 residues.